Listed here are 17 T cell receptor beta chains from one sample, sequenced in a study of T-cell reconstitution after alpha-beta-depleted transplantation in children. Unique molecular identifiers were built into the TCRbeta library. Using its own MiXCR run on the PCR reads, TCRdb lists one record per CDR3 protein. The sample carries fewer than 90,000 distinct CDR3 sequences, approximately 7.4% recorded once. Sample: PBMCs from the stem cell graft donor, taken from the stem cell graft. The receptors come from a human donor who donated a stem cell graft to a child with acute lymphoblastic leukemia.

This clonotype was recorded many times. The chain couples TRBV6-5 to TRBJ2-3, with TRBD2 matching over 7 bases. The V segment lost 2 bases and the J segment 5 bases; nucleotides outside the gene matches: 4. There are 14 residues in the CDR3. The germline CDR1 and CDR2 sequences are MNHEY and SVGAGI. The CDR3 here is CASSYRLAEDTQYF. DNA for the CDR3: TGTGCCAGCAGTTACAGGCTAGCGGAAGATACGCAGTATTTT.

This clonotype was picked up many times. DNA for the CDR3: TGTGCCAGCAGCTTTGGGGGGCCCGGAGAGACCCAGTACTTC. This encodes CASSFGGPGETQYF. The rearrangement links TRBV7-2 to TRBJ2-5; D may be TRBD1 or TRBD2 (6 bases each). This CDR3 spans 14 amino acids. Per germline, CDR1 SGHTA and CDR2 FQGNSA. Trimming shortened V by 3 bases and J by 4 bases, and 12 bases separated the two germline ends.

This clonotype was observed at least ten times. V usage is TRBV10-3 and J usage is TRBJ1-1, with a possible D match to TRBD1 (5 bases). From germline, CDR1 is ENHRY and CDR2 SYGVKD. The CDR3 extends over 13 amino acids. V was cut by 10 bases and J by 11 bases, with 23 bases left in between. The CDR3 reads CATQAGAPPRAFF. CDR3 bases: TGTGCCACCCAAGCCGGGGCCCCTCCCAGGGCTTTCTTT.

This rearrangement joins TRBV3-1 to TRBJ1-1, with D tentatively TRBD1 (6 bases). The CDR3 contains 16 residues. V was pared by 3 bases and J by 1 base, with 15 bases between. The germline gives CDR1 LGHDT, CDR2 YNNKEL (reference sequence). DNA of the CDR3: TGTGCCAGCAGCCAGGACAGACAGAGTCCGAACACTGAAGCTTTCTTT. It specifies CASSQDRQSPNTEAFF.

This clonotype was seen at least ten times. The V and J genes are TRBV7-8 and TRBJ2-5, with D possibly TRBD2 on 7 matching bases. The germline V gene encodes CDR1 SGHVS and CDR2 FQNEAQ. The V end was cut by 3 bases, the J end by 4 bases, with 18 bases between. The CDR3 length is 16 residues. CDR3 sequence reads: CASSLRGGRSSETQYF. The CDR3, as DNA: TGTGCCAGCAGCTTGAGGGGGGGCCGGTCGTCAGAGACCCAGTACTTC.

This clonotype was found many times. The V call is TRBV5-5, the J call TRBJ1-5; D gene uncertain. This CDR3 is built from 13 residues. Trimming cost V 4 bases and J 9 bases, with 14 bases left between them. Germline-derived CDR1 and CDR2 are SGHKS and YYEKEE (reference sequence). The CDR3: CASSPGEVTPQHF. In DNA, the CDR3 is TGTGCCAGCAGCCCCGGGGAGGTTACGCCCCAGCATTTT.

There are many counts of this clonotype. The chain uses TRBV2 and TRBJ1-1; 8 bases match TRBD1. Trimming at V came to 7 bases and at J to 0 bases, leaving 4 bases not matched to a gene. This CDR3 is 14 amino acids long. In germline, CDR1 is SNHLY, CDR2 FYNNEI. CDR3 DNA: TGTGCCAGCACCCAGACAGGGGTGAACACTGAAGCTTTCTTT. Its protein is CASTQTGVNTEAFF.

Note on this clonotype: The junction departs from the called germline gene at one end, perhaps through a read error. The V call is TRBV7-2, the J call TRBJ2-1; D uncertain. This CDR3 comprises 18 residues. CDR1 and CDR2 from the germline V gene are SGHTA and FQGNSA. CDR3 sequence: CSSSLASPSGASYNEQFF. CDR3 coding DNA: TGTTCCAGCAGCTTGGCCTCCCCGAGTGGCGCCTCCTACAATGAGCAGTTCTTC.

This clonotype was counted a few times. This sequence joins TRBV7-8 and TRBJ2-1; D is unclear. The V end lost 4 bases, the J end lost 7 bases, and 8 bases lay between the germline ends. The CDR3 spans 12 residues. Looked up from germline, CDR1 is SGHVS and CDR2 is FQNEAQ. The CDR3 DNA follows: TGTGCCAGCAGCTCCCTAGAAAATGAGCAGTTCTTC. It translates to CASSSLENEQFF.

This chain connects TRBV5-6 to TRBJ1-2; D is undetermined. Per germline, CDR1 SGHDT and CDR2 YYEEEE. The germline V and J ends were trimmed by 1 base and 2 bases, with 9 bases remaining between them. CDR3 length: 14 residues. In DNA, the CDR3 is TGTGCCAGCAGCTTGAAAACAGAAAACTATGGCTACACCTTC. Translating it yields CASSLKTENYGYTF.

This clonotype was recorded a few times. The rearrangement uses TRBV7-8 and TRBJ2-1; 7 bases line up with TRBD2. The CDR3 runs 19 residues. Germline CDR1 reads SGHVS; CDR2 reads FQNEAQ. Losses at the gene ends were 1 base for V and 5 bases for J; bases not matched to a gene: 17. The CDR3, as DNA: TGTGCCAGCAGCTTAGGTAGGCCCCCAGGACTAGTCGGTGACAATGAGCAGTTCTTC. Its protein product is CASSLGRPPGLVGDNEQFF.

This clonotype was found many times. This chain connects TRBV7-9 to TRBJ2-7, with TRBD1 matching 8 bases. CDR1 is SEHNR and CDR2 is FQNEAQ in the germline V gene (reference sequence). The CDR3 loop spans 16 amino acids. The J segment lost 0 bases and the V segment lost 4 bases, leaving 8 bases of the junction unmatched. The CDR3 DNA follows: TGTGCCAGCAGCTCGCTGCAGGGGGCGCCCTCCTACGAGCAGTACTTC. As protein: CASSSLQGAPSYEQYF. The complete variable domain, with remaining parts taken from reference TRBV7-9 and TRBJ2-7, reads DTGVSQNPRHKITKRGQNVTFRCDPISEHNRLYWYRQTLGQGPEFLTYFQNEAQLEKSRLLSDRFSAERPKGSFSTLEIQRTEQGDSAMYLCASSSLQGAPSYEQYFGPGTRLTVT.

This clonotype was observed many times. The V and J genes are TRBV27 and TRBJ2-3; 7 bases fit TRBD1. This CDR3 has 17 amino acids. V was pared by 4 bases and J by 2 bases, with 12 bases of the junction left unmatched. Per germline, CDR1 MNHEY and CDR2 SMNVEV (reference sequence). CDR3 protein: CASSSLTTGILTDTQYF. In DNA form, the CDR3 reads TGTGCCAGCAGTTCCCTAACGACAGGGATCCTCACAGATACGCAGTATTTT.

This clonotype showed up many times. The chain has TRBV7-9 and TRBJ1-2; 10 positions match TRBD1. CDR3 length: 13 residues. V trimming: 5 bases; J trimming: 7 bases; junction bases outside the gene matches: 4. CDR1 is SEHNR and CDR2 is FQNEAQ in the germline V gene (reference sequence). DNA of the CDR3: TGTGCCAGCAGCCCCGGGACAGGGGCTGGCTACACCTTC. Its translation: CASSPGTGAGYTF. The full variable domain, with the rest looked up from reference TRBV7-9 and TRBJ1-2, is DTGVSQNPRHKITKRGQNVTFRCDPISEHNRLYWYRQTLGQGPEFLTYFQNEAQLEKSRLLSDRFSAERPKGSFSTLEIQRTEQGDSAMYLCASSPGTGAGYTFGSGTRLTVV.

This clonotype was seen many times. This chain connects TRBV28 to TRBJ2-7; perhaps TRBD1 as D (7 bases). Germline V lookup: CDR1 MDHEN, CDR2 SYDVKM. V was trimmed by 2 bases and J by 5 bases, leaving 13 bases between them. There are 14 residues in the CDR3. CDR3 in DNA: TGTGCCAGCAGTTTAATCAGGGGGGCGGACGAGCAGTACTTC. Its translation is CASSLIRGADEQYF.

The chain carries TRBV18 and TRBJ1-3; 8 bases agree with TRBD1. The ends lost 3 bases at V and 2 bases at J; junction bases unmatched: 3. CDR1 is KGHSH, CDR2 LQKENI, per germline. There are 15 residues in the CDR3. CDR3 protein: CASSPDRATGNTIYF. The CDR3 DNA follows: TGTGCCAGCTCACCGGACAGGGCAACTGGAAACACCATATATTTT.

The table lists this clonotype with a few counts. In DNA form, the CDR3 reads TGTGCCAGCAGGACCTGGAACGAGCAGTACTTC. Translation: CASRTWNEQYF. The V call is TRBV6-1, the J call TRBJ2-7; D remains unclear. Trimming left V 6 bases short and J 5 bases short, with 8 bases between. CDR3 length: 11 residues. Germline CDR1 reads MNHNS; CDR2 reads SASEGT.